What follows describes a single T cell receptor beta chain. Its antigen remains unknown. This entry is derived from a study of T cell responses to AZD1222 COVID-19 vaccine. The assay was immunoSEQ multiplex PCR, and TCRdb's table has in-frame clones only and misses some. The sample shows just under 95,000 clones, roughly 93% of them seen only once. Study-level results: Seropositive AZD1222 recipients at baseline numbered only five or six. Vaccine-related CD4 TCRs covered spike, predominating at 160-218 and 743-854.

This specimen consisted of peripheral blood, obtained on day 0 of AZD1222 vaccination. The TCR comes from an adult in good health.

The CDR3 loop is CASSSVSGGNPEAFF. The CDR3 region has the DNA TGTGCCAGCAGCTCTGTTTCGGGGGGTAATCCTGAAGCTTTCTTT. This chain links TRBV11-2 with TRBJ1-1; a possible D gene is TRBD1 (5 bases). Deletions cut 4 bases from V and 6 bases from J, with 18 bases between. There are 15 residues in the CDR3. Germline V gene data show CDR1 as SGHAT and CDR2 as FQNNGV.